This TCR beta chain was obtained from a study of blood T cell repertoires in COVID-19. Background on the study: Specimens from acute and convalescent COVID-19 originated in the United States, Italy and Spain. PBMCs, B-cell-depleted T cells, or T cells were the source of the cDNA or gDNA that made up the material.

As processed by the authors: Estimates of nucleated cell counts were drawn from the amplification of reference gene primers. Assay used: immunoSEQ multiplex PCR; TCRdb lists only in-frame clones, some missing. V, J and clone size derive from that table, while D and trimming were established from the DNA sequence. The table has hundreds of thousands of clones, 88% seen once. The source is a man aged 35-49 years with acute or convalescent COVID-19. The sequencing sample was made of peripheral blood.

The CDR3, as DNA: TGTGCCAGCAGTTTAGGAGGGGTAAAAGGCACAGATACGCAGTATTTT. It yields the protein CASSLGGVKGTDTQYF. The chain uses TRBV28 and TRBJ2-3; maybe TRBD2 (6 bases). This CDR3 comprises 16 residues. V was clipped by 2 bases and J by 1 base, with 13 bases between them. The V gene's germline CDR1 is MDHEN and CDR2 SYDVKM.